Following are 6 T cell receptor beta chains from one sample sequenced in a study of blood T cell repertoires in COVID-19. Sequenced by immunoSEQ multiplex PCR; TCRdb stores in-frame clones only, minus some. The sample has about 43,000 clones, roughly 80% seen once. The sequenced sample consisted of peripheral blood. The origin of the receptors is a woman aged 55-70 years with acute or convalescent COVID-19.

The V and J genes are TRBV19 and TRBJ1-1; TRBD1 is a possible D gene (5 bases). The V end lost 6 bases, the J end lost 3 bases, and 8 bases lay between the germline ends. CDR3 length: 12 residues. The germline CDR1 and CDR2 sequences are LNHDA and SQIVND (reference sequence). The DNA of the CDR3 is TGTGCCAGTAGGTTGGGGCACACTGAAGCTTTCTTT. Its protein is CASRLGHTEAFF. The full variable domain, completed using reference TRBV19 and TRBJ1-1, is DGGITQSPKYLFRKEGQNVTLSCEQNLNHDAMYWYRQDPGQGLRLIYYSQIVNDFQKGDIAEGYSVSREKKESFPLTVTSAQKNPTAFYLCASRLGHTEAFFGQGTRLTVV.

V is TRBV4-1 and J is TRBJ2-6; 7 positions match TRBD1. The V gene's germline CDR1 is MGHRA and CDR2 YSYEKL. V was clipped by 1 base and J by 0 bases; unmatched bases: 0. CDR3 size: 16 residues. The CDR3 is CASSQGQGSGANVLTF. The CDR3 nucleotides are TGCGCCAGCAGCCAAGGACAGGGCTCTGGGGCCAACGTCCTGACTTTC.

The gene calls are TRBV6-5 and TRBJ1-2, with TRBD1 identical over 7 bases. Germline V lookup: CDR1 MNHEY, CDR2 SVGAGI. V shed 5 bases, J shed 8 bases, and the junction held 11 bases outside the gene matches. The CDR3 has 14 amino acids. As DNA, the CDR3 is TGTGCCAGCAGTCCTGGGGACAGATCGAGCGGCTACACCTTC. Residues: CASSPGDRSSGYTF.

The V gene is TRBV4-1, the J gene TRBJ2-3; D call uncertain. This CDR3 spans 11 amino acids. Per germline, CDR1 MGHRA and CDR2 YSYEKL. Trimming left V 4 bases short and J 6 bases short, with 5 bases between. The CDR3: CASSLGDTQYF. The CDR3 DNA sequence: TGCGCCAGCAGCCTCGGGGATACGCAGTATTTT.

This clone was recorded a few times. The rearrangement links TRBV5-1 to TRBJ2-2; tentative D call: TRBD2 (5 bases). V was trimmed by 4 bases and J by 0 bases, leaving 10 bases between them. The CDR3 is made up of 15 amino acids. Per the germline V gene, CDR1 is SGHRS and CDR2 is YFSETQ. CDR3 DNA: TGCGCCAGCAGCCCTTGGAGGTCGAACACCGGGGAGCTGTTTTTT. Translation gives CASSPWRSNTGELFF.

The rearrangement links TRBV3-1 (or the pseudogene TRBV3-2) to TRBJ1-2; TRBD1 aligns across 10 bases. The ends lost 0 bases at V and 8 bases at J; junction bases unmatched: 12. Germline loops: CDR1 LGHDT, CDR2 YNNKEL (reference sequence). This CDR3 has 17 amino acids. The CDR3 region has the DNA TGTGCCAGCAGCCAAGAAGCGGGACAGGGGATTTCTGGAGGCTACACCTTC. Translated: CASSQEAGQGISGGYTF.